This T cell receptor beta chain was profiled in a study of cytomegalovirus exposure and HLA in healthy donors. The study, taken as a whole, reports: The later analysis indicated that the majority of CMV-associated TCR beta chains appeared HLA-restricted.

13 Jbeta primers and 60 Vbeta primers were used for the PCR. Measured with immunoSEQ multiplex PCR; TCRdb has only the in-frame clones, and not every one. The sample consists of over 150,000 clones, just under 85% of them appearing once. About this clone itself: The antigen remains undetermined. One end of the junction does not line up with germline, which may come from a read error.

The CDR3 covers 18 residues. Germline CDR1 is KGHSH and CDR2 is LQKENI. This chain connects TRBV18 to TRBJ1-5; D possibly corresponds to TRBD1 (6 bases). Sequencing input: PBMCs. The clonotype comes from a girl aged 5-17 years in good health and CMV-seropositive. The CDR3 DNA sequence: TGTGCCAGCTCACCACCGGGACACCTAAGGGGAAGCAATCAGTCCCAGCATTTT. This gives the protein CASSPPGHLRGSNQSQHF.